The clone carrying this TCR beta chain appeared once. This entry comes from a study of blood T cell repertoires in COVID-19. In the source study's methods: From reference gene primer amplification, estimates of nucleated cell counts were derived. Sequencing used immunoSEQ multiplex PCR; TCRdb keeps in-frame clones, though not all of them. The V and J calls and the clone size are those of that table, but D and trimming were determined from the DNA. The sample holds 200,000 to 300,000 clones, roughly 91% seen once. This sequence was found in a man in his forties or fifties who had recovered from COVID-19. Sequenced: PBMCs or T cells enriched from blood (not recorded which).

CDR3 nucleotide sequence: TGTGCCAGTAGAGAACGACAGGCAGTGAACACTGAAGCTTTCTTT. Translating it yields CASRERQAVNTEAFF. The rearrangement uses TRBV19 and TRBJ1-1; D possibly corresponds to TRBD1 (6 bases). The CDR3 spans 15 residues. V dropped 6 bases and J dropped 0 bases, with 14 bases sitting between them. Looked up from germline, CDR1 is LNHDA and CDR2 is SQIVND (reference sequence).